What follows are 28 T cell receptor beta chains derived from one specimen sequenced in a study of graft-versus-host responses after intestinal transplantation. No antigen has been assigned to these receptors. The protocol was immunoSEQ multiplex PCR, while the TCRdb copy is restricted to in-frame clones and leaves out a portion. The data hold about 89,000 clones, with less than 95% observed a single time. The sequencing used unstimulated CD4+ T cells sorted from spleen or lymph node cells, collected before transplant. Receptor source: a human donor who was the organ donor for an intestinal transplant.

V usage is TRBV7-8 and J usage is TRBJ1-5, with D hard to call. Trimming shortened V by 5 bases and J by 1 base, and 9 bases separated the two germline ends. This CDR3 is 14 amino acids long. CDR1 and CDR2 (germline): SGHVS, FQNEAQ. Written as DNA, the CDR3 is TGTGCCAGCAGCCGCGGACCGAGCAATCAGCCCCAGCATTTT. Amino acids: CASSRGPSNQPQHF.

The chain recombines TRBV7-2 with TRBJ2-3, with 16 bases that match TRBD2. This CDR3 has 17 residues. V shed 0 bases and J 4 bases; nucleotides not matched to a gene: 1. CDR1 and CDR2 from the germline V gene are SGHTA and FQGNSA. This CDR3 is CASSLAGTSGGADTQYF. For the CDR3, the DNA is TGTGCCAGCAGCTTAGCCGGGACTAGCGGGGGGGCAGATACGCAGTATTTT.

This chain joins TRBV27 and TRBJ1-2, with 8 bases fitting TRBD1. Per the germline V gene, CDR1 is MNHEY and CDR2 is SMNVEV (reference sequence). CDR3 length: 16 residues. The junction had 8 bases not matched to a gene; V was cut back by 3 bases and J by 2 bases. The chain's CDR3 is CASSFNSRGPNYGYTF. The CDR3 region has the DNA TGTGCCAGCAGTTTCAACTCCAGGGGGCCAAACTATGGCTACACCTTC.

V and J are TRBV18 and TRBJ2-3; D ambiguous. The germline CDR1 and CDR2 sequences are KGHSH and LQKENI. Deletions cut 2 bases from V and 5 bases from J, with 11 bases between. The CDR3 extends over 14 amino acids. CDR3 sequence reads: CASSPVSGQDTQYF. The CDR3 bases are TGTGCCAGCTCACCAGTTTCCGGGCAAGATACGCAGTATTTT.

This chain links TRBV11-2 with TRBJ2-7; no firm D call. CDR1 SGHAT and CDR2 FQNNGV come from the germline V gene. V dropped 3 bases and J dropped 1 base, with 22 bases sitting between them. This CDR3 has 18 amino acids. Here the CDR3 DNA reads TGTGCCAGCAGCTTGGCCCGCCTTTCGAGTGTGGCGTCCTACGAGCAGTACTTC. Translating it yields CASSLARLSSVASYEQYF.

The chain links TRBV19 to TRBJ1-6, with a weak D call TRBD1 (6 bases). Germline lookup yields CDR1 LNHDA and CDR2 SQIVND (reference sequence). V lost 6 bases to trimming and J lost 8 bases, with 14 bases between them. The CDR3 totals 14 residues. The DNA for the CDR3 is TGTGCCAGTAGCAGGGGCCAAGACCATTCACCCCTCCACTTT. Its translation is CASSRGQDHSPLHF.

The chain couples TRBV6-5 to TRBJ1-1; no clear D gene. CDR3 size: 14 residues. Germline CDR1 is MNHEY and CDR2 is SVGAGI. V lost 6 bases, J lost 0 bases, and 11 bases lay in between. The chain's CDR3 is CASSSLRVNTEAFF. For the CDR3, the DNA is TGTGCCAGCAGCTCCTTGAGGGTGAACACTGAAGCTTTCTTT.

This chain connects TRBV7-8 to TRBJ2-5, with a tentative D call TRBD1 (5 bases). The CDR3 is made up of 16 amino acids. Trimming took 5 bases from V and 3 from J, leaving 19 bases between them. Germline lookup yields CDR1 SGHVS and CDR2 FQNEAQ. The CDR3 reads CASSPSLPGMEETQYF. The CDR3, as DNA: TGTGCCAGCAGCCCATCTCTGCCAGGGATGGAAGAGACCCAGTACTTC.

This clone came up a few times. This rearrangement joins TRBV7-2 to TRBJ2-1; the D gene is possibly TRBD1 (6 bases). Trimming left V 2 bases short and J 6 bases short, with 14 bases between. This CDR3 contains 15 residues. Germline V CDR1 and CDR2: SGHTA, FQGNSA. CDR3 amino acids: CASSLPGTTPNEQFF. In DNA, the CDR3 is TGTGCCAGCAGCTTACCCGGGACAACTCCCAATGAGCAGTTCTTC. The full variable domain, completed using reference TRBV7-2 and TRBJ2-1, is GAGVSQSPSNKVTEKGKDVELRCDPISGHTALYWYRQSLGQGLEFLIYFQGNSAPDKSGLPSDRFSAERTGGSVSTLTIQRTQQEDSAVYLCASSLPGTTPNEQFFGPGTRLTVL.

The CDR3 sequence is CASSLGSNTEAFF. The CDR3 DNA follows: TGTGCCAGCAGCTTGGGATCCAACACTGAAGCTTTCTTT. This rearrangement joins TRBV7-8 to TRBJ1-1; D gene ambiguous. Trimming shortened V by 3 bases and J by 2 bases, and 7 bases separated the two germline ends. CDR1 is SGHVS and CDR2 is FQNEAQ in the germline V gene. The CDR3 has 13 amino acids.

V and J are TRBV9 and TRBJ2-7; D may be TRBD2 (5 bases). Germline-derived CDR1 and CDR2 are SGDLS and YYNGEE. Trimming cost V 3 bases and J 7 bases, with 20 bases left between them. The CDR3 is made up of 15 amino acids. The DNA for the CDR3 is TGTGCCAGCAGCGCCGAACCGTCCCCGGGGAAAGAGCAGTACTTC. Its protein product is CASSAEPSPGKEQYF.

V and J are TRBV25-1 and TRBJ2-5, with 7 nucleotides matching TRBD1. Per germline, CDR1 MGHDK and CDR2 SYGVNS. This CDR3 is 15 amino acids long. The trim removed 3 bases at V and 5 bases at J, leaving 9 bases unmatched. Written as DNA, the CDR3 is TGTGCCAGCAGTGACAGGGGACGGACAGGCGAGACCCAGTACTTC. The encoded protein is CASSDRGRTGETQYF.

V usage is TRBV7-9 and J usage is TRBJ1-2; 12 nucleotides agree with TRBD1. Germline trimming cut 6 bases from V and 4 bases from J; bases unmatched to any gene: 6. The germline V gene has CDR1 SEHNR and CDR2 FQNEAQ (reference sequence). The CDR3 runs 15 residues. CDR3 sequence: CASRQGQGATYGYTF. The CDR3 bases are TGTGCCAGCAGGCAGGGACAGGGGGCGACCTATGGCTACACCTTC.

The chain combines TRBV7-2 with TRBJ1-4; tentative D call: TRBD1 (5 bases). Between the trimmed V and J ends, which lost 8 bases and 5 bases, there was a span of 15 bases. Per the germline V gene, CDR1 is SGHTA and CDR2 is FQGNSA. This CDR3 is 14 amino acids long. The CDR3 DNA is TGTGCCAGCGGGGGAGGGGTGGGGAATGAAAAACTGTTTTTT. Amino acids: CASGGGVGNEKLFF.

The V gene is TRBV5-6, the J gene TRBJ2-7; D perhaps matches TRBD1 (6 bases). In germline, CDR1 is SGHDT, CDR2 YYEEEE. CDR3 length equals 15 residues. V was clipped by 3 bases and J by 4 bases, with 17 bases between them. The CDR3 DNA reads TGTGCCAGCAGCTCTGGCCCCGGACAGTCGTACGAGCAGTACTTC. Its translation: CASSSGPGQSYEQYF.

The CDR3 loop is CASSGTPNTGELFF. DNA for the CDR3: TGTGCCAGCAGCGGGACTCCAAACACCGGGGAGCTGTTTTTT. The V gene is TRBV9, the J gene TRBJ2-2; a weak D match, TRBD2 (5 bases). Germline loops: CDR1 SGDLS, CDR2 YYNGEE. Trimming pared 3 bases from V and 2 bases from J, leaving 8 bases between. This CDR3 contains 14 residues.

The rearrangement links TRBV6-1 to TRBJ2-5; the D gene is possibly TRBD1 (5 bases). Germline loops: CDR1 MNHNS, CDR2 SASEGT. V dropped 3 bases and J dropped 0 bases, with 14 bases sitting between them. The CDR3 is 16 residues long. The CDR3 DNA follows: TGTGCCAGCAGTGATGCCTGGGGCGGAGACCAAGAGACCCAGTACTTC. Amino acid sequence: CASSDAWGGDQETQYF.

The V and J genes are TRBV4-1 and TRBJ2-5, with TRBD2 matching 10 bases. The J call may be wrong; the DNA end is better matched by TRBJ2-7. Germline V lookup: CDR1 MGHRA, CDR2 YSYEKL. The CDR3 contains 15 residues. The CDR3 bases are TGCGCCAGCAGCCAAACTAGCGGGGATGTATACGAGCAGTACTTC. As protein: CASSQTSGDVYEQYF.

This chain uses TRBV21-1 with TRBJ1-3. TRBV21-1 is termed a pseudogene. CDR3 size: 14 residues. The CDR3 DNA reads as TGTGCCAGCAGCCAGGATAGGGCTGGAAACACCATATATTTT. This sequence encodes CASSQDRAGNTIYF.

The V and J genes are TRBV20-1 and TRBJ2-1, with D tentatively TRBD2 (6 bases). The CDR3 extends over 11 amino acids. Trimming removed 6 bases at V and 8 bases at J, with 11 bases between. Germline V gene sequence: CDR1 DFQATT, CDR2 SNEGSKA (reference sequence). The CDR3 region has the DNA TGCAGTGCGGGGGAGGCTGATGAGCAGTTCTTC. It yields the protein CSAGEADEQFF.

The chain links TRBV28 to TRBJ1-5; D gene ambiguous. V lost 10 bases to trimming and J lost 3 bases, with 10 bases between them. CDR1 MDHEN and CDR2 SYDVKM come from the germline V gene. The CDR3 has 12 amino acids. The CDR3 DNA reads as TGTGCCACTCATGATCCCAATCAGCCCCAGCATTTT. Its protein product is CATHDPNQPQHF.

This chain links TRBV13 with TRBJ1-1; 8 positions agree with TRBD1. CDR1 is PRHDT, CDR2 FYEKMQ, per germline (reference sequence). The CDR3 is 16 amino acids. V was clipped by 2 bases and J by 8 bases; unmatched bases: 13. CDR3 protein: CASSLRQGAPRAEAFF. The CDR3 DNA reads as TGTGCCAGCAGCTTACGGCAGGGGGCCCCGAGGGCCGAAGCTTTCTTT.

The rearrangement links TRBV5-6 to TRBJ2-7; no reliable D call. This CDR3 has 14 residues. Germline lookup yields CDR1 SGHDT and CDR2 YYEEEE. Between the trimmed V and J ends, which lost 0 bases and 0 bases, there was a span of 7 bases. CDR3 amino acids: CASSLGPLSYEQYF. The CDR3 DNA sequence: TGTGCCAGCAGCTTGGGCCCCCTCTCCTACGAGCAGTACTTC.

The rearrangement uses TRBV14 and TRBJ2-5, with 9 bases identical to TRBD1. Gene TRBJ2-7 matches the end of the DNA better, so the J call may be wrong. This CDR3 is 21 amino acids long. Germline CDR1 SGHDN, CDR2 FVKESK. The CDR3 DNA follows: TGTGCCAGCAGCCAACTCACCCGGGACAGGGCTCACCGGAGGGTGGGCTACGAGCAGTACTTC. Translated, it gives CASSQLTRDRAHRRVGYEQYF.

This sequence joins TRBV10-1 and TRBJ2-2; TRBD1 agrees at 7 bases. The germline V gene encodes CDR1 WNHNN and CDR2 SYGVQD (reference sequence). With 5 bases clipped from V and 5 bases from J, the junction kept 5 bases outside the gene matches. This CDR3 spans 14 amino acids. The CDR3 nucleotides are TGCGCCAGCAGTCGACAGGGAAGGACCGGGGAGCTGTTTTTT. The encoded protein is CASSRQGRTGELFF.

V gene TRBV14 combines with J gene TRBJ1-2, with TRBD1 matching over 9 bases. With V trimmed by 4 bases and J by 6 bases, 6 bases remained unmatched. CDR3 size: 14 residues. Germline values: CDR1 SGHDN, CDR2 FVKESK. CDR3 region: CASSPSWTGDGYTF. The CDR3 nucleotides read TGTGCCAGCAGCCCTAGTTGGACAGGGGATGGCTACACCTTC.

This chain links TRBV30 with TRBJ2-5, with D unresolved. V lost 5 bases, J lost 7 bases, and 23 bases lay in between. The CDR3 spans 15 residues. CDR1 and CDR2 (germline): GTSNPN, SVGIG (reference sequence). CDR3 in amino acids: CAWAKVDMLLRTQYF. In nucleotides, the CDR3 is TGTGCCTGGGCCAAAGTTGACATGCTCCTCAGGACCCAGTACTTC.

This clone was seen just once. The gene calls are TRBV18 and TRBJ1-1; 9 nucleotides align to TRBD1. This CDR3 is built from 14 residues. Germline V gene data show CDR1 as KGHSH and CDR2 as LQKENI. Germline trimming cut 2 bases from V and 5 bases from J; bases unmatched to any gene: 3. The CDR3 DNA is TGTGCCAGCTCACCATCCGACAGGGGGACTGAAGCTTTCTTT. It encodes CASSPSDRGTEAFF.